These 10 T cell receptor beta chains originate from one sample sequenced in a study of T cells in Graves' hyperthyroidism and ophthalmopathy. The CDR3 regions of TCR beta were amplified from RNA transcripts. The TCR CDR3 first-round RT-PCR relied on the HTBI primer set. TCRdb reanalysed the multiplex PCR reads using MiXCR and keeps one entry per CDR3 protein. The repertoire holds 730,000 or so distinct CDR3 sequences, with roughly 20% as singletons. Specimen: blood. The receptors were sampled from a woman aged 45-65 years with Graves' hyperthyroidism that later progressed to Graves' ophthalmopathy.

This clonotype was observed a few times. The chain couples TRBV5-1 to TRBJ2-3; TRBD1 aligns across 8 bases. Per germline, CDR1 SGHRS and CDR2 YFSETQ. Unmatched junction bases numbered 4, after V lost 1 base and J lost 0 bases. CDR3 length: 16 amino acids. CDR3 protein: CASSLLTGASTDTQYF. DNA for the CDR3: TGCGCCAGCAGCTTGTTGACAGGGGCTAGCACAGATACGCAGTATTTT.

Ten or more counts support this clonotype. This chain uses TRBV11-2 with TRBJ2-6; D might be TRBD1 or TRBD2, each matching 5 bases. Trimming shortened V by 6 bases and J by 0 bases, and 9 bases separated the two germline ends. This CDR3 is 15 amino acids long. CDR1 SGHAT and CDR2 FQNNGV come from the germline V gene. Here the CDR3 DNA reads TGTGCCAGCAGATCTGGGGGCTCTGGGGCCAACGTCCTGACTTTC. Translated: CASRSGGSGANVLTF.

There are many counts of this clonotype. The genes are TRBV20-1 and TRBJ2-5; either TRBD1 or TRBD2 may fit D (5 bases each). Trimming stripped 6 bases from V and 4 bases from J, with 18 bases between. This CDR3 is built from 14 residues. CDR1 is DFQATT, CDR2 SNEGSKA, per germline (reference sequence). The CDR3 is CSAPIGEGRETQYF. The CDR3 DNA is TGCAGTGCCCCTATCGGTGAGGGACGAGAGACCCAGTACTTC.

V and J are TRBV27 and TRBJ1-2, with D perhaps matching TRBD1 (5 bases). The CDR3 loop spans 13 amino acids. The V and J ends lost 6 bases and 8 bases respectively, with 16 bases between them. Germline assignment: CDR1 MNHEY and CDR2 SMNVEV (reference sequence). The CDR3 is CASSRQGARGYTF. As DNA, the CDR3 is TGTGCCAGCAGCCGACAAGGGGCGCGGGGCTACACCTTC.

This clonotype was seen more than once but under ten times. The chain employs TRBV6-5 and TRBJ2-1, with 10 bases lining up with TRBD2. Germline loops: CDR1 MNHEY, CDR2 SVGAGI. The CDR3 covers 16 residues. The J segment lost 3 bases and the V segment lost 0 bases, leaving 2 bases of the junction unmatched. The CDR3 reads CASSYSSGGVYNEQFF. CDR3 DNA: TGTGCCAGCAGTTACTCGAGCGGGGGGGTCTACAATGAGCAGTTCTTC.

This clonotype was seen a few times. The rearrangement links TRBV6-2 or TRBV6-3 to TRBJ2-3; 7 bases agree with TRBD1. The germline gives CDR1 MNHEY, CDR2 SVGEGT. With 6 bases clipped from V and 2 bases from J, the junction kept 17 bases outside the gene matches. The CDR3 has 18 amino acids. CDR3 DNA sequence: TGTGCCAGCAGATTTATATCTAACCGGGACAGAAACACAGATACGCAGTATTTT. Translating it yields CASRFISNRDRNTDTQYF.

CDR3 DNA: TGCGCCAGCAGCCAGCCCCTAGCGGACACAGATACGCAGTATTTT. This translates into CASSQPLADTDTQYF. The chain employs TRBV4-1 and TRBJ2-3, with 7 bases lining up with TRBD2. V gave up 3 bases and J gave up 2 bases; unmatched junction bases: 5. There are 15 residues in the CDR3. Germline assignment: CDR1 MGHRA and CDR2 YSYEKL.

This clonotype was seen repeatedly, ten times or more. V usage is TRBV11-2 and J usage is TRBJ2-5; tentative D call: TRBD1 (5 bases). Germline V gene lookup returns CDR1 SGHAT and CDR2 FQNNGV. The length of the CDR3 is 14 residues. V was shortened by 4 bases and J by 4 bases, with 13 bases between the two germline ends. The DNA of the CDR3 is TGTGCCAGCAGCTCTACAGGCCCATTAGAGACCCAGTACTTC. It is translated as CASSSTGPLETQYF.

The sample holds a few counts of this clonotype. V gene TRBV9 combines with J gene TRBJ1-6, with D unclear. Trimming shortened V by 3 bases and J by 0 bases, and 10 bases separated the two germline ends. The CDR3 loop spans 16 amino acids. Looked up from germline, CDR1 is SGDLS and CDR2 is YYNGEE. CDR3 sequence reads: CASSASGSSYNSPLHF. CDR3 bases: TGTGCCAGCAGCGCAAGCGGGAGCTCCTATAATTCACCCCTCCACTTT.

This clonotype was seen more than once but under ten times. The CDR3 region is CASSRPPTGSSYNSPLHF. The DNA of the CDR3 is TGTGCCAGCAGTCGCCCACCAACAGGGTCCTCCTATAATTCACCCCTCCACTTT. This chain joins TRBV12-3 or TRBV12-4 and TRBJ1-6; perhaps TRBD1 as D (6 bases). The CDR3 has 18 residues. Trimming pared 5 bases from V and 0 bases from J, leaving 17 bases between.